The next 23 T cell receptor beta chains were all read from a single sample in a study of T cells after yellow fever vaccination. MiXCR, run by TCRdb on the 5' RACE reads, gives a single entry per CDR3 protein. Of about 350,000 distinct CDR3 sequences in the sample, over 4% are singletons; the top ten hold roughly 24%. Sequences were derived from PBMCs, sampled 5 days after the yellow fever booster vaccination. Receptor source: a man between 18 and 29 years old who received the YFV17D yellow fever vaccine.

This clonotype was seen at least ten times. The gene calls are TRBV13 and TRBJ1-1; no definite D call. The CDR3 contains 14 residues. V was cut by 1 base and J by 4 bases, with 10 bases left in between. Germline-derived CDR1 and CDR2 are PRHDT and FYEKMQ (reference sequence). The CDR3 loop reads CASSLEGVGTEAFF. CDR3 in DNA: TGTGCCAGCAGCTTAGAAGGAGTCGGCACTGAAGCTTTCTTT.

This clonotype was detected only a few times. The rearrangement uses TRBV7-9 and TRBJ2-1; 16 bases fit TRBD2. CDR1 is SEHNR and CDR2 is FQNEAQ in the germline V gene (reference sequence). V shed 5 bases, J shed 4 bases, and the junction held 8 bases outside the gene matches. This CDR3 is 18 amino acids long. CDR3 DNA sequence: TGTGCCAGCAGCCCCGGGACTAGCGGGGGGGCATCTTACAATGAGCAGTTCTTC. Translation: CASSPGTSGGASYNEQFF.

There are a few counts of this clonotype. The chain uses TRBV6-6 and TRBJ2-2; the D call may be TRBD1 or TRBD2 (5 bases each). Between the trimmed V and J ends, which lost 4 bases and 1 base, there was a span of 16 bases. Germline V CDR1 and CDR2: MNHNY, SVGAGI (reference sequence). This CDR3 spans 17 amino acids. CDR3 amino acids: CASSSGWGSLNTGELFF. The CDR3 DNA is TGTGCCAGCAGTTCGGGTTGGGGGTCTTTGAACACCGGGGAGCTGTTTTTT.

This clonotype has more than one count but fewer than ten. This chain joins TRBV20-1 and TRBJ1-5, with a tentative D call TRBD1 (5 bases). CDR3 length: 13 amino acids. Germline loops: CDR1 DFQATT, CDR2 SNEGSKA (reference sequence). V shed 3 bases and J shed 6 bases, with 12 bases lying between them. The DNA of the CDR3 is TGCAGTGCTAGGACGGGAAGGGGTCAGCCCCAGCATTTT. Protein: CSARTGRGQPQHF.

There are a few counts of this clonotype. The genes are TRBV11-2 and TRBJ2-1; TRBD1 matches 9 bases. This CDR3 is built from 19 residues. CDR1 is SGHAT, CDR2 FQNNGV, per germline. The J segment lost 8 bases and the V segment lost 0 bases, leaving 17 bases of the junction unmatched. The CDR3 here is CASSLDLSYGTGSVYEQFF. In DNA, the CDR3 is TGTGCCAGCAGCTTAGATCTCTCTTACGGGACAGGGTCTGTCTATGAGCAGTTCTTC.

The chain combines TRBV7-8 with TRBJ1-3, with D unresolved. The ends were cut back, 1 base at V and 0 bases at J, with 4 bases in the middle. The CDR3 covers 14 residues. The germline V gene encodes CDR1 SGHVS and CDR2 FQNEAQ. Here the CDR3 reads CASSLVSSGNTIYF. The CDR3, as DNA: TGTGCCAGCAGCTTAGTCAGCTCTGGAAACACCATATATTTT.

This clonotype was found many times. This chain joins TRBV5-4 and TRBJ2-7; D unresolved. The ends were cut back, 1 base at V and 1 base at J, with 6 bases in the middle. The CDR3 contains 13 residues. Germline V lookup: CDR1 SGHNT, CDR2 YYREEE (reference sequence). CDR3 region: CASSLKGSYEQYV. The CDR3 bases are TGTGCCAGCAGCTTGAAGGGATCCTACGAGCAGTACGTC.

This clonotype occurred a few times. V and J are TRBV7-6 and TRBJ2-1, with D possibly being TRBD2 (6 bases). Germline V gives CDR1 SGHVS, CDR2 FNYEAQ. The CDR3 is 13 amino acids. V was clipped by 0 bases and J by 10 bases, with 10 bases between them. CDR3 nucleotide sequence: TGTGCCAGCAGCTTAGCGGGGGGATCCGAGCAGTTCTTC. Protein product: CASSLAGGSEQFF.

With respect to this clonotype: At one end the junction does not follow the germline gene, possibly because of a read error. The chain recombines TRBV4-3 with TRBJ1-6; TRBD1 matches at 11 bases. This CDR3 is built from 15 residues. CDR1 LGHNA and CDR2 YSLEER come from the germline V gene. CDR3 sequence (DNA): TGCGCCAGCAGCCAGGGGACAGGGGGTAATACACCCCTCCACTTT. Encoded protein: CASSQGTGGNTPLHF.

A few counts support this clonotype. The chain has TRBV12-3 or TRBV12-4 and TRBJ1-2; 8 nucleotides align to TRBD1. The CDR3 totals 15 residues. With V trimmed by 5 bases and J by 4 bases, 9 bases remained unmatched. Here the CDR3 DNA reads TGTGCCAGCAGTCCCCGGCCCACAGGGGGCTATGGCTACACCTTC. As protein: CASSPRPTGGYGYTF.

In its sample, this clonotype was seen many times. The chain links TRBV5-4 to TRBJ1-6, with a weak D call TRBD1 (5 bases). The germline V gene encodes CDR1 SGHNT and CDR2 YYREEE (reference sequence). The CDR3 totals 14 residues. Trimming removed 5 bases from V and 8 bases from J, with 14 bases in between. CDR3 loop: CASSSQVGHSPLHF. CDR3 bases: TGTGCCAGCAGTTCTCAGGTGGGACATTCACCCCTCCACTTT.

This rearrangement joins TRBV24-1 to TRBJ2-5; 8 bases line up with TRBD2. CDR3 length: 13 residues. The V gene end was trimmed by 10 bases and the J gene end by 0 bases; junction bases not matched to a gene: 3. CDR1 KGHDR and CDR2 SFDVKD come from the germline V gene. The DNA for the CDR3 is TGTGCCACGCAGGGACTAGACCAAGAGACCCAGTACTTC. Translated, it gives CATQGLDQETQYF.

This clonotype came up a few times. The J gene is TRBJ2-1, the V gene TRBV6-1; a possible D gene is TRBD2 (6 bases). The CDR3 loop spans 14 amino acids. Trimming removed 6 bases at V and 2 bases at J, with 11 bases between. The germline V gene has CDR1 MNHNS and CDR2 SASEGT. The DNA of the CDR3 is TGTGCCAGCAGAGCTTCTAGCGCCTACAATGAGCAGTTCTTC. Residues: CASRASSAYNEQFF.

For this clonotype: Given a much more abundant clone one base away, this may be a read error. The V gene is TRBV12-3 or TRBV12-4, the J gene TRBJ2-1, with TRBD1 matching over 11 bases. Unmatched junction bases numbered 5, after V lost 1 base and J lost 9 bases. The CDR3 totals 15 residues. The CDR3 DNA follows: TGTGCCAGCAGTTTAGGAGGACAGGGGGCCAGTGAGCAGTTCTTC. This translates into CASSLGGQGASEQFF.

The table lists this clonotype with a few counts. The chain couples TRBV29-1 to TRBJ2-7, with TRBD1 identical over 8 bases. Germline CDR1 reads SQVTM; CDR2 reads ANQGSEA. Trimming removed 7 bases from V and 2 bases from J; junction bases left unmatched: 7. The CDR3 covers 13 residues. DNA of the CDR3: TGCAGCGCGCAGGACAGGGCTACCTACGAGCAGTACTTC. Translating it yields CSAQDRATYEQYF.

This clonotype has ten or more counts. The rearrangement links TRBV12-3 or TRBV12-4 to TRBJ1-2, with a weak D call TRBD1 (6 bases). The V end was cut by 1 base, the J end by 4 bases, with 10 bases between. The CDR3 length is 14 residues. In nucleotides, the CDR3 is TGTGCCAGCAGTTTAGGGGGGCGAGTCTATGGCTACACCTTC. Protein sequence: CASSLGGRVYGYTF.

The chain has TRBV24-1 and TRBJ2-3; a possible D gene is TRBD1 (6 bases). The CDR3 spans 14 residues. Germline CDR1 reads KGHDR; CDR2 reads SFDVKD. Trimming shortened V by 4 bases and J by 1 base, and 8 bases separated the two germline ends. The CDR3 coding sequence is TGTGCCACCAGTGAGGCAGGGGGCACAGATACGCAGTATTTT. It is translated as CATSEAGGTDTQYF.

The J gene is TRBJ2-3, the V gene TRBV19; D is perhaps TRBD1 (5 bases). Per the germline V gene, CDR1 is LNHDA and CDR2 is SQIVND (reference sequence). This CDR3 comprises 17 residues. Trimming took 3 bases from V and 0 from J, leaving 16 bases between them. CDR3 in DNA: TGTGCCAGTAGTATCTCTGGGGCAGGAACTAGCACAGATACGCAGTATTTT. This sequence encodes CASSISGAGTSTDTQYF.

This clonotype has ten or more counts. This rearrangement joins TRBV15 to TRBJ2-1; no firm D call. Trimming removed 0 bases from V and 0 bases from J, with 9 bases in between. The CDR3 spans 16 residues. Germline values: CDR1 LNHNV, CDR2 YYDKDF (reference sequence). In DNA form, the CDR3 reads TGTGCCACCAGCAGAGATATGCTGAGCTCCTACAATGAGCAGTTCTTC. Residues: CATSRDMLSSYNEQFF.

This clonotype was seen only a few times. This sequence joins TRBV12-3 or TRBV12-4 and TRBJ1-1; D unclear. V lost 6 bases and J lost 1, with 9 bases in between. The CDR3 is 13 residues long. DNA of the CDR3: TGTGCCAGCAGACATAGGAGGAACACTGAAGCTTTCTTT. Translating gives CASRHRRNTEAFF.

The V gene is TRBV18, the J gene TRBJ2-5; D is ambiguous. With 2 bases removed from V and 2 bases from J, the gap between germline ends came to 15 bases. The CDR3 totals 16 residues. Germline-derived CDR1 and CDR2 are KGHSH and LQKENI. CDR3 nucleotide sequence: TGTGCCAGCTCACCATCCACAGCTTACAAACAAGAGACCCAGTACTTC. Amino acid sequence: CASSPSTAYKQETQYF.

This clonotype occurred many times. The CDR3 region is CASSQDERGASSYEQYF. CDR3 nucleotides: TGCGCCAGCAGCCAAGACGAGCGGGGGGCGAGCTCCTACGAGCAGTACTTC. The chain links TRBV4-3 to TRBJ2-7; TRBD2 aligns across 9 bases. Per the germline V gene, CDR1 is LGHNA and CDR2 is YSLEER. The junction had 6 bases not matched to a gene; V was cut back by 0 bases and J by 0 bases. CDR3 size: 17 residues.

This chain links TRBV20-1 with TRBJ2-7; 9 nucleotides align to TRBD1. CDR1 is DFQATT, CDR2 SNEGSKA, per germline (reference sequence). V was clipped by 2 bases and J by 5 bases; unmatched bases: 10. The CDR3 spans 15 residues. The CDR3 here is CSARRGTGLVDEQYV. CDR3 DNA sequence: TGCAGTGCTAGAAGGGGGACAGGGTTAGTCGACGAGCAGTACGTC.